Included here is one TCR beta chain sequence, with context. TEMRA cells were enriched by FACS, while CD8+ and CD4+ T cells were obtained through a negative isolation that was performed magnetically. Reverse transcription used about 0.45 to 1 ug RNA and random hexamers. An immunoSEQ multiplex PCR amplified TCR beta CDR3 over 54 Vbeta and 13 Jbeta. TCRdb re-called the immunoSEQ multiplex PCR reads through MiXCR, storing one row per CDR3 protein. The table has some 120,000 distinct CDR3 sequences, roughly 94% seen once. CDR3 size: 14 residues. In germline, CDR1 is LNHDA, CDR2 SQIVND (reference sequence). V lost 5 bases, J lost 7 bases, and 4 bases stayed unmatched. The record originates from a study of CD8 T cells in Susac syndrome.

The specimen sequenced was CD4+ T cells from PBMCs. The rearrangement uses TRBV19 and TRBJ2-1, with TRBD2 matching over 11 bases. The TCR sequence derives from a human donor with multiple sclerosis. As DNA, the CDR3 is TGTGCCAGTAGTCCCCGGACTAGCGGGAATGAGCAGTTCTTC. Amino acid sequence: CASSPRTSGNEQFF.